These 16 T cell receptor beta chains share one sample of origin, sequenced in a study of cytotoxic CD8 clonotypes in ibrutinib-treated CLL. Sequencing used immunoSEQ multiplex PCR; TCRdb keeps in-frame clones, though not all of them. This sample has around 200,000 clones; about 75% occur once, and the top ten carry roughly 5.8%. The specimen was PBMCs, collected after 12 months of ibrutinib treatment. Source of these receptors: a human donor with chronic lymphocytic leukemia.

This chain joins TRBV30 and TRBJ1-2, with a possible D match to TRBD1 (6 bases). Germline V CDR1 and CDR2: GTSNPN, SVGIG (reference sequence). There are 14 residues in the CDR3. With 1 base removed from V and 3 bases from J, the gap between germline ends came to 12 bases. The CDR3 bases are TGTGCCTGGAGTGAACAGGGAGTTGACTATGGCTACACCTTC. Translating gives CAWSEQGVDYGYTF.

This chain uses TRBV5-1 with TRBJ2-5; 8 nucleotides line up with TRBD1. The CDR3 is made up of 15 amino acids. Trimming cost V 4 bases and J 2 bases; bases outside gene matches: 7. Per the germline V gene, CDR1 is SGHRS and CDR2 is YFSETQ. The CDR3 loop reads CASSPGQGSQETQYF. The CDR3 coding sequence is TGCGCCAGCAGCCCCGGACAGGGTTCGCAAGAGACCCAGTACTTC.

This clone appeared a single time. The chain is built from TRBV28 and TRBJ1-1; possibly TRBD1 for D (5 bases). CDR1 and CDR2 (germline): MDHEN, SYDVKM. Trimming took 2 bases from V and 5 from J, leaving 21 bases between them. The CDR3 covers 17 residues. CDR3 sequence reads: CASSLAGNGGARTEAFF. The CDR3 DNA reads as TGTGCCAGCAGTTTAGCAGGGAATGGCGGCGCGAGGACTGAAGCTTTCTTT.

Only a few counts were recorded for this clone. The chain couples TRBV4-1 to TRBJ1-5; D is possibly TRBD1 (5 bases). CDR3 length equals 16 residues. Per germline, CDR1 MGHRA and CDR2 YSYEKL. Between the trimmed V and J ends, which lost 0 bases and 0 bases, there was a span of 9 bases. The CDR3 DNA follows: TGCGCCAGCAGCCAAGAGGTGGGGGTTAGCAATCAGCCCCAGCATTTT. Its translation: CASSQEVGVSNQPQHF.

The V and J genes are TRBV11-3 and TRBJ2-5; tentative D call: TRBD2 (6 bases). V was trimmed by 1 base and J by 1 base, leaving 16 bases between them. The CDR3 runs 17 residues. Looked up from germline, CDR1 is SGHNT and CDR2 is YENEEA. The CDR3: CASSLGETGLTQETQYF. DNA of the CDR3: TGTGCCAGCAGCTTAGGGGAAACGGGACTCACCCAAGAGACCCAGTACTTC.

The chain uses TRBV18 and TRBJ1-1; D possibly corresponds to TRBD1 (5 bases). CDR3 size: 14 residues. The germline gives CDR1 KGHSH, CDR2 LQKENI. V shed 3 bases and J shed 6 bases, with 14 bases lying between them. This chain's CDR3 is CASSPPGGTAEAFF. Here the CDR3 DNA reads TGTGCCAGCTCACCGCCGGGGGGTACGGCTGAAGCTTTCTTT. Looking up the rest from reference TRBV18 and TRBJ1-1 gives the full variable domain: NAGVMQNPRHLVRRRGQEARLRCSPMKGHSHVYWYRQLPEEGLKFMVYLQKENIIDESGMPKERFSAEFPKEGPSILRIQQVVRGDSAAYFCASSPPGGTAEAFFGQGTRLTVV.

This clone occurred a few times. The chain combines TRBV7-3 with TRBJ2-1, with TRBD2 matching 13 bases. This CDR3 comprises 17 residues. CDR1 SGHTA and CDR2 FQGTGA come from the germline V gene. Losses at the gene ends were 5 bases for V and 0 bases for J; bases not matched to a gene: 4. The CDR3 is CASSARTSGSSYNEQFF. In DNA form, the CDR3 reads TGTGCCAGCAGCGCTAGGACTAGCGGGAGCTCCTACAATGAGCAGTTCTTC.

The rearrangement links TRBV11-3 to TRBJ1-1, with D uncertain. The CDR3 runs 14 residues. V was pared by 3 bases and J by 3 bases, with 11 bases between. The germline V gene encodes CDR1 SGHNT and CDR2 YENEEA. This chain's CDR3 is CASSFGGMHTEAFF. The CDR3, as DNA: TGTGCCAGCAGCTTCGGAGGCATGCACACTGAAGCTTTCTTT. Variable domain in full (rest from reference TRBV11-3 and TRBJ1-1): EAGVVQSPRYKIIEKKQPVAFWCNPISGHNTLYWYLQNLGQGPELLIRYENEEAVDDSQLPKDRFSAERLKGVDSTLKIQPAELGDSAVYLCASSFGGMHTEAFFGQGTRLTVV.

The chain carries TRBV30 and TRBJ2-1; D is undetermined. With 2 bases removed from V and 4 bases from J, the gap between germline ends came to 9 bases. CDR1 is GTSNPN and CDR2 is SVGIG in the germline V gene (reference sequence). This CDR3 comprises 13 residues. The CDR3: CAWSRQAYNEQFF. CDR3 sequence (DNA): TGTGCCTGGAGTAGGCAGGCTTACAATGAGCAGTTCTTC.

The rearrangement joins TRBV5-1 to TRBJ1-2; 10 bases match TRBD1. CDR1 and CDR2 from the germline V gene are SGHRS and YFSETQ. V lost 4 bases to trimming and J lost 4 bases; unmatched junction nucleotides: 1. There are 13 residues in the CDR3. CDR3 sequence: CASSGQGGYGYTF. The CDR3 bases are TGCGCCAGCAGCGGACAGGGGGGCTATGGCTACACCTTC.

The chain recombines TRBV6-6 with TRBJ1-2; possible D gene TRBD1, 5 bases. Germline-derived CDR1 and CDR2 are MNHNY and SVGAGI (reference sequence). V was shortened by 7 bases and J by 0 bases, with 15 bases between the two germline ends. CDR3 length: 15 amino acids. The CDR3 protein is CASISGQTANYGYTF. The DNA for the CDR3 is TGTGCCAGCATCTCGGGGCAAACAGCTAACTATGGCTACACCTTC.

A single count supports this clone. The rearrangement joins TRBV4-2 to TRBJ2-3, with D hard to call. From germline, CDR1 is LGHNA and CDR2 YNFKEQ. The V and J ends lost 1 base and 2 bases respectively, with 10 bases between them. The CDR3 has 15 amino acids. CDR3 amino acids: CASSQVVRLTDTQYF. The CDR3, as DNA: TGTGCCAGCAGCCAAGTAGTCAGACTCACAGATACGCAGTATTTT.

The chain has TRBV28 and TRBJ2-3; 7 nucleotides match TRBD2. From germline, CDR1 is MDHEN and CDR2 SYDVKM. The CDR3 has 16 residues. The ends lost 7 bases at V and 7 bases at J; junction bases unmatched: 17. The CDR3 DNA sequence: TGTGCCAGCATTAAAGGTCATAGACTAGCCCCGAATACGCAGTATTTT. As protein: CASIKGHRLAPNTQYF.

The J gene is TRBJ1-3, the V gene TRBV29-1, with D unresolved. Germline V CDR1 and CDR2: SQVTM, ANQGSEA. Trimming cost V 3 bases and J 5 bases, with 11 bases left between them. This CDR3 has 13 residues. The CDR3 DNA is TGCAGCGTTGAGGGCGGGTACAGAAACACCATATATTTT. This gives the protein CSVEGGYRNTIYF.

This chain links TRBV9 with TRBJ1-1; perhaps TRBD1 as D (6 bases). V dropped 0 bases and J dropped 10 bases, with 13 bases sitting between them. Germline V CDR1 and CDR2: SGDLS, YYNGEE. CDR3 length: 13 amino acids. In DNA form, the CDR3 reads TGTGCCAGCAGCGTAGACACAGGGTATGCAGCTTTCTTT. Protein: CASSVDTGYAAFF. Combining the CDR3 with reference TRBV9 and TRBJ1-1 gives the whole variable domain DSGVTQTPKHLITATGQRVTLRCSPRSGDLSVYWYQQSLDQGLQFLIQYYNGEERAKGNILERFSAQQFPDLHSELNLSSLELGDSALYFCASSVDTGYAAFFGQGTRLTVV.

The CDR3 protein is CASSLVAGGSSGYTF. DNA for the CDR3: TGTGCCAGCAGCTTGGTGGCAGGGGGCTCCTCTGGCTACACCTTC. The V and J genes are TRBV5-4 and TRBJ1-2; the match to TRBD1 covers 8 bases. Germline V lookup: CDR1 SGHNT, CDR2 YYREEE (reference sequence). V lost 0 bases, J lost 7 bases, and 8 bases stayed unmatched. The CDR3 is 15 residues long.